This T cell receptor beta chain was sequenced for a study of blood T cell repertoires in COVID-19. The germline CDR1 and CDR2 sequences are SNHLY and FYNNEI. V lost 4 bases to trimming and J lost 5 bases; unmatched junction nucleotides: 5. The CDR3 loop spans 15 amino acids. TCRdb's copy holds only in-frame clones and misses some; the assay was immunoSEQ multiplex PCR. The sample carries 40,000 or so clones, approximately 85% recorded once. Sequencing input: peripheral blood. The clonotype was recovered from a human donor in a cohort sampled during active COVID-19. The chain links TRBV2 to TRBJ2-2, with 9 bases identical to TRBD1. The CDR3 bases are TGTGCCAGCAGTGGAAACAGGGGGCGAACCGGGGAGCTGTTTTTT. Amino acid sequence: CASSGNRGRTGELFF.